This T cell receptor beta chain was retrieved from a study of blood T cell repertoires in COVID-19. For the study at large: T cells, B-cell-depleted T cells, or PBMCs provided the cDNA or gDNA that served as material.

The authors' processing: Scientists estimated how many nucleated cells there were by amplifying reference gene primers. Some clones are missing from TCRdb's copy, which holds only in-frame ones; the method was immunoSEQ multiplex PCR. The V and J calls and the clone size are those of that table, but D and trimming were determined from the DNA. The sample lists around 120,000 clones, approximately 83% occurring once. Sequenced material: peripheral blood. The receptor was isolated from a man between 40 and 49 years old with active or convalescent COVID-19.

Written as DNA, the CDR3 is TGCGCCAGCACCGAATCCGGGACACCTCACAATGAGCAGTTCTTC. Its protein product is CASTESGTPHNEQFF. The chain recombines TRBV5-1 with TRBJ2-1; possible D gene TRBD1, 6 bases. V was trimmed by 6 bases and J by 5 bases, leaving 18 bases between them. Looked up from germline, CDR1 is SGHRS and CDR2 is YFSETQ. This CDR3 is built from 15 residues.